This entry lists 8 T cell receptor beta chains sequenced from one sample in a study of blood T cell repertoires in COVID-19 (dated by TCRdb to the early 2020s). Libraries were constructed by the immunoSEQ multiplex PCR assay. TCRdb mirrors the immuneACCESS table, restricted to in-frame sequences. Some clones are absent from its copies; in checked studies, under half trace to an unresolved V gene, and the reason for the others is unknown. Present in this sample are around 190,000 clones, 75% to 85% of which were seen just once. Jointly, the top ten make up over 5% of the sample. Sequences were obtained from peripheral blood. Source of these receptors: a woman between 40 and 55 years old with COVID-19, enrolled during active disease.

V and J are TRBV29-1 and TRBJ2-5, with no clear D. Germline CDR1 reads SQVTM; CDR2 reads ANQGSEA. The CDR3 totals 12 residues. The V and J ends lost 4 bases and 2 bases respectively, with 8 bases between them. CDR3 region: CSVVGSQETQYF. The DNA for the CDR3 is TGCAGCGTTGTTGGCAGTCAAGAGACCCAGTACTTC.

The chain carries TRBV9 and TRBJ2-3; TRBD2 agrees at 9 bases. CDR3 length: 17 residues. V was clipped by 2 bases and J by 3 bases; unmatched bases: 10. CDR1 is SGDLS, CDR2 YYNGEE, per germline. The CDR3 DNA follows: TGTGCCAGCAGCGTGGGGCTAGCGGGGATCGGAACAGATACGCAGTATTTT. The encoded protein is CASSVGLAGIGTDTQYF.

This clone was observed a single time. The DNA for the CDR3 is TGCGCCAGCAGCCTGGGACAGCTACGAAACACCATATATTTT. This encodes CASSLGQLRNTIYF. This sequence joins TRBV5-1 and TRBJ1-3; 7 bases align to TRBD1. CDR1 is SGHRS and CDR2 is YFSETQ in the germline V gene. Unmatched junction bases numbered 6, after V lost 4 bases and J lost 5 bases. The CDR3 extends over 14 amino acids. The whole variable domain, remainder taken from reference TRBV5-1 and TRBJ1-3, is KAGVTQTPRYLIKTRGQQVTLSCSPISGHRSVSWYQQTPGQGLQFLFEYFSETQRNKGNFPGRFSGRQFSNSRSEMNVSTLELGDSALYLCASSLGQLRNTIYFGEGSWLTVV.

This clone was seen only a few times. The chain is built from TRBV7-9 and TRBJ2-7, with D perhaps TRBD2 (5 bases). This CDR3 has 12 residues. Germline V lookup: CDR1 SEHNR, CDR2 FQNEAQ (reference sequence). V shed 5 bases and J shed 6 bases, with 11 bases lying between them. This chain's CDR3 is CASSNLASEQYF. The CDR3 DNA reads TGTGCCAGCAGCAACCTAGCCTCCGAGCAGTACTTC.

The chain carries TRBV15 and TRBJ2-1; no clear D. Trimming shortened V by 0 bases and J by 7 bases, and 13 bases separated the two germline ends. The CDR3 has 15 amino acids. Germline V CDR1 and CDR2: LNHNV, YYDKDF (reference sequence). This CDR3 reads CATSREFGSVNEQFF. CDR3 sequence (DNA): TGTGCCACCAGCAGAGAGTTCGGGTCGGTAAATGAGCAGTTCTTC.

This clone has a handful of counts. The gene calls are TRBV7-6 and TRBJ1-1, with TRBD1 matching 7 bases. V lost 2 bases and J lost 3; bases outside the gene matches: 6. Germline V lookup: CDR1 SGHVS, CDR2 FNYEAQ. The CDR3 extends over 15 amino acids. The CDR3 region is CASSLLTGSYTEAFF. Written as DNA, the CDR3 is TGTGCCAGCAGCTTATTGACAGGGTCTTACACTGAAGCTTTCTTT.

This clone was seen only a few times. The gene calls are TRBV3-1 (or the pseudogene TRBV3-2) and TRBJ1-6; D is ambiguous. Per the germline V gene, CDR1 is LGHDT and CDR2 is YNNKEL (reference sequence). The ends were cut back, 7 bases at V and 3 bases at J, with 10 bases in the middle. This CDR3 region has 14 residues. CDR3 DNA: TGTGCCAGCAAGGGCGGGGACTATAATTCACCCCTCCACTTT. It encodes CASKGGDYNSPLHF.

V is TRBV11-2 and J is TRBJ2-5, with unresolved D. Trimming pared 5 bases from V and 2 bases from J, leaving 9 bases between. This CDR3 has 13 amino acids. Germline V gives CDR1 SGHAT, CDR2 FQNNGV. CDR3 in DNA: TGTGCCAGCAGCGTTGGGCTACAAGAGACCCAGTACTTC. Protein: CASSVGLQETQYF.